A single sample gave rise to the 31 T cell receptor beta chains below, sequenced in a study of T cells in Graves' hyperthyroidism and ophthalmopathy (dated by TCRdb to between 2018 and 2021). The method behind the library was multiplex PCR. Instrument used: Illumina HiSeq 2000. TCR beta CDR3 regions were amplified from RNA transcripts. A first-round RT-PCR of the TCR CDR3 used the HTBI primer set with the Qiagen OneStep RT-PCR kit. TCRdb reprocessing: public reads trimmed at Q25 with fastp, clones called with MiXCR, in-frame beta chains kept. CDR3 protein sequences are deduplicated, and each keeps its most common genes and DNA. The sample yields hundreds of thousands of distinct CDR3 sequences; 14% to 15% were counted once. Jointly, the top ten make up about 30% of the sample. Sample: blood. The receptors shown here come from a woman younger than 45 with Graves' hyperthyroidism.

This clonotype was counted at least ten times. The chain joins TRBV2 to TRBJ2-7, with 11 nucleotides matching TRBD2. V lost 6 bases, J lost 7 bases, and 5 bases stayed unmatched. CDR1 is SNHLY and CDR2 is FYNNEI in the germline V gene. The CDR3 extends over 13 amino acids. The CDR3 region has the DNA TGTGCCAGCAGAGAGGGGACTAGCGGTGAGCAGTACTTC. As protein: CASREGTSGEQYF.

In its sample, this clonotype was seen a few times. CDR3 residues: CATGSGQGTTGELFF. CDR3 nucleotide sequence: TGTGCCACCGGGTCGGGACAGGGGACCACCGGGGAGCTGTTTTTT. The chain uses TRBV10-3 and TRBJ2-2; 10 nucleotides agree with TRBD1. The CDR3 is 15 residues long. Germline CDR1 reads ENHRY; CDR2 reads SYGVKD. V trimming: 10 bases; J trimming: 4 bases; junction bases outside the gene matches: 9.

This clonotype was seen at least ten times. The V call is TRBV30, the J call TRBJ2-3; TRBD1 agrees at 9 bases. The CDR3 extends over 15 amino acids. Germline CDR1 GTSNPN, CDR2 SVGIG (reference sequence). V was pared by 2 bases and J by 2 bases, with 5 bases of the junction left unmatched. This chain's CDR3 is CAWSLGDRDTDTQYF. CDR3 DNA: TGTGCCTGGAGTCTTGGGGACAGGGACACAGATACGCAGTATTTT.

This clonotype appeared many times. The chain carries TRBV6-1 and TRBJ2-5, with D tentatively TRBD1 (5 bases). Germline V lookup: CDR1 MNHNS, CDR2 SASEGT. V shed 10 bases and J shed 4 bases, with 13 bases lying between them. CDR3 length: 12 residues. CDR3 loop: CATAGRTETQYF. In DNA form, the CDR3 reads TGTGCCACCGCAGGGCGGACAGAGACCCAGTACTTC.

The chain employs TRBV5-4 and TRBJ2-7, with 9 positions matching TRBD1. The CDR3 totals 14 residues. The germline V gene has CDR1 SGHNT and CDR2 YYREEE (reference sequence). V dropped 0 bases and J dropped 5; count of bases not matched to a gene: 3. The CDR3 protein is CASSLATGGNEQYF. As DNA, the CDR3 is TGTGCCAGCAGCTTGGCTACAGGGGGCAACGAGCAGTACTTC. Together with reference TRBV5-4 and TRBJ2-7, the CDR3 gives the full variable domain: ETGVTQSPTHLIKTRGQQVTLRCSSQSGHNTVSWYQQALGQGPQFIFQYYREEENGRGNFPPRFSGLQFPNYSSELNVNALELDDSALYLCASSLATGGNEQYFGPGTRLTVT.

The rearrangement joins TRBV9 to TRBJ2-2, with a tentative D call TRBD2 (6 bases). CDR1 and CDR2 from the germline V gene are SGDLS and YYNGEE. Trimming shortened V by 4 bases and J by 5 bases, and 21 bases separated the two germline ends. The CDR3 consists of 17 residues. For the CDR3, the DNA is TGTGCCAGCAGCACCACCGGGGACTCGATTTGGACCGGGGAGCTGTTTTTT. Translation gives CASSTTGDSIWTGELFF.

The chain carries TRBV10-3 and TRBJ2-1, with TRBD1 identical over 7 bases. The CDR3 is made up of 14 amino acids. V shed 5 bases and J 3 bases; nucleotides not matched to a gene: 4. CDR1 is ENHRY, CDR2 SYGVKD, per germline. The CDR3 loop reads CAISPGGGYNEQFF. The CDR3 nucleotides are TGTGCCATCAGTCCAGGGGGTGGCTACAATGAGCAGTTCTTC.

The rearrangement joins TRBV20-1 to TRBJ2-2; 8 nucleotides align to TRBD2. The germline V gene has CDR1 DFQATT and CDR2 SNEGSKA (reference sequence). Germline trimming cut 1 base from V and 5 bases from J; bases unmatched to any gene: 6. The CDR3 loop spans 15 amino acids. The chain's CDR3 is CSARAPRGGTGELFF. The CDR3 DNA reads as TGCAGTGCTAGAGCTCCCCGGGGGGGGACCGGGGAGCTGTTTTTT.

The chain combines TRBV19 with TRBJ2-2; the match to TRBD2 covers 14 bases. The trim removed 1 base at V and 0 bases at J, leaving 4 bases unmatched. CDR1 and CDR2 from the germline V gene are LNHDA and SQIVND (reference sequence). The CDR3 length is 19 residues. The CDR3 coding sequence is TGTGCCAGTAGTATAGGCCCGACTAGCGGGAGGGCGAACACCGGGGAGCTGTTTTTT. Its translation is CASSIGPTSGRANTGELFF. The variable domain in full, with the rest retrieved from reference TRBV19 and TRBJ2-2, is DGGITQSPKYLFRKEGQNVTLSCEQNLNHDAMYWYRQDPGQGLRLIYYSQIVNDFQKGDIAEGYSVSREKKESFPLTVTSAQKNPTAFYLCASSIGPTSGRANTGELFFGEGSRLTVL.

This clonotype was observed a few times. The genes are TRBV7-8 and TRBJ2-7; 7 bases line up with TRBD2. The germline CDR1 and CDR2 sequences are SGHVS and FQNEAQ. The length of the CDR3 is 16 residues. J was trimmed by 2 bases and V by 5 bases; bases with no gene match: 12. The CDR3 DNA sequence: TGTGCCAGCAGCGGGGGGGGGGGAGGGGCGCCCTACGAGCAGTACTTC. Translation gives CASSGGGGGAPYEQYF.

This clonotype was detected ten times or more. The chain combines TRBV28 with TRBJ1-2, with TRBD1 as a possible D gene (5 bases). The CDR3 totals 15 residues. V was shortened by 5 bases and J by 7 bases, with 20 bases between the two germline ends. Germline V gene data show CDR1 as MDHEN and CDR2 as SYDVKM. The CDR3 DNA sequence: TGTGCCAGCAGTGAAATTTGGTACAGGCTTTCTGGCTACACCTTC. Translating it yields CASSEIWYRLSGYTF.

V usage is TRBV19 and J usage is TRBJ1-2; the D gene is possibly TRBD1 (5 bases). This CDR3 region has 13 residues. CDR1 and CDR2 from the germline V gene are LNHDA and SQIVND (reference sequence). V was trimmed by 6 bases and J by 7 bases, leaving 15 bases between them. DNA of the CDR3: TGTGCCAGTAGGTATCCACAGGAGGCTGGCTACACCTTC. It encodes CASRYPQEAGYTF.

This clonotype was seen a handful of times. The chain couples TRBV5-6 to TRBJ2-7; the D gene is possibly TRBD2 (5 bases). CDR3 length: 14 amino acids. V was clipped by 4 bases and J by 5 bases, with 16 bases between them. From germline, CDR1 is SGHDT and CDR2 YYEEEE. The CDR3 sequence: CASSVRAPVDEQYF. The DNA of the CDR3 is TGTGCCAGCAGCGTGAGGGCGCCGGTTGACGAGCAGTACTTC.

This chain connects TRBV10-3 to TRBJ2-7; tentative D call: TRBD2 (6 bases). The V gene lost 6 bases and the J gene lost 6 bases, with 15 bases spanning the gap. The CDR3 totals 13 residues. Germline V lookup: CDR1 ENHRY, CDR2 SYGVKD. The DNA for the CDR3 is TGTGCCATCAGGGCCCGGGCGGGGAGCGAGCAGTACTTC. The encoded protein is CAIRARAGSEQYF.

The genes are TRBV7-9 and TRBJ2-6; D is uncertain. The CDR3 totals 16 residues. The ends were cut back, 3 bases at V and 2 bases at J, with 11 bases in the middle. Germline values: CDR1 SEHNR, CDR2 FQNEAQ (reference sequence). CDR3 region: CASSFPHSAGANVLTF. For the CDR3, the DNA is TGTGCCAGCAGCTTTCCCCACAGTGCTGGGGCCAACGTCCTGACTTTC. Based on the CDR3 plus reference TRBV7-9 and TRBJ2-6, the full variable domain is DTGVSQNPRHKITKRGQNVTFRCDPISEHNRLYWYRQTLGQGPEFLTYFQNEAQLEKSRLLSDRFSAERPKGSFSTLEIQRTEQGDSAMYLCASSFPHSAGANVLTFGAGSRLTVL.

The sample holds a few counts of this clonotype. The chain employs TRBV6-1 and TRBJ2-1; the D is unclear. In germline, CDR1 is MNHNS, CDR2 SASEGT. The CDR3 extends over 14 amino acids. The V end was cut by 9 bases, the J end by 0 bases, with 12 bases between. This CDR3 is CASVTPSSYNEQFF. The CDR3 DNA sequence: TGTGCCAGTGTAACCCCCAGCTCCTACAATGAGCAGTTCTTC.

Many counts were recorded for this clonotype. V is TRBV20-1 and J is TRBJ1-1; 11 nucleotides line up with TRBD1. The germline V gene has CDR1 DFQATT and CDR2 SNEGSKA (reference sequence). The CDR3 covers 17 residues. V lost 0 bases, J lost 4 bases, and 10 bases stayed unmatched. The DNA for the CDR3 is TGCAGTGCTAGAGATCGAAGGACAGGGGGCATGGGCACTGAAGCTTTCTTT. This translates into CSARDRRTGGMGTEAFF.

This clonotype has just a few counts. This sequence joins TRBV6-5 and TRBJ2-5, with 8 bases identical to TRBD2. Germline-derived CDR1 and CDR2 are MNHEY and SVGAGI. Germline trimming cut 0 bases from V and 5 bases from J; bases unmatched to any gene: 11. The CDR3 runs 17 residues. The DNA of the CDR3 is TGTGCCAGCAGTTACTCGGGTAGCGGGAACGCCGGGGAGACCCAGTACTTC. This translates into CASSYSGSGNAGETQYF.

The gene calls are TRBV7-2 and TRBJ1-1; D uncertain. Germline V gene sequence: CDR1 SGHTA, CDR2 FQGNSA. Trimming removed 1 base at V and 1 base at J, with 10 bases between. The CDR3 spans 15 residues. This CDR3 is CASSLVGRENTEAFF. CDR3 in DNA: TGTGCCAGCAGCTTAGTTGGCAGAGAGAACACTGAAGCTTTCTTT. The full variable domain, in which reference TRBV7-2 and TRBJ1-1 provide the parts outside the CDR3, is GAGVSQSPSNKVTEKGKDVELRCDPISGHTALYWYRQSLGQGLEFLIYFQGNSAPDKSGLPSDRFSAERTGGSVSTLTIQRTQQEDSAVYLCASSLVGRENTEAFFGQGTRLTVV.

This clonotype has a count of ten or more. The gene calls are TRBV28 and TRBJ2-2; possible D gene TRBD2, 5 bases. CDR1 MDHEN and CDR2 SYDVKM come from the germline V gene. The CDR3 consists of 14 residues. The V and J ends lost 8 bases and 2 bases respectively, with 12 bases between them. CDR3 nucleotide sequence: TGTGCCAGCTTAGCGTCGAGAAACACCGGGGAGCTGTTTTTT. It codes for CASLASRNTGELFF.

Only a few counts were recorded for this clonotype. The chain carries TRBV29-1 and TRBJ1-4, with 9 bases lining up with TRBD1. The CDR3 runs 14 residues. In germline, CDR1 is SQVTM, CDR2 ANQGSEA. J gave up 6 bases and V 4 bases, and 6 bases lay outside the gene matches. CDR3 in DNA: TGCAGCGTTGTCCCCCGGGACAGGGATGAAAAACTGTTTTTT. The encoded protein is CSVVPRDRDEKLFF.

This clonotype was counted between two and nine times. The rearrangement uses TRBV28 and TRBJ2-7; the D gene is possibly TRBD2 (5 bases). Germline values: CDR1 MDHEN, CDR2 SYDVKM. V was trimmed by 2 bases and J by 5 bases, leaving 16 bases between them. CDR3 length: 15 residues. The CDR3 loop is CASSLGATVRDEQYF. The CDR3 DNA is TGTGCCAGCAGTTTAGGCGCCACCGTGAGGGACGAGCAGTACTTC.

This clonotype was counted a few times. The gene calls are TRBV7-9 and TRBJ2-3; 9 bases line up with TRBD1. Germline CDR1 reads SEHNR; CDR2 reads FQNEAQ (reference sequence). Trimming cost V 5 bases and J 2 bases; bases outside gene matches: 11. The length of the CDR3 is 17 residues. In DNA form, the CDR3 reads TGTGCCAGCAGCCCCAAACCGGGACAGGGAATCACAGATACGCAGTATTTT. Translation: CASSPKPGQGITDTQYF.

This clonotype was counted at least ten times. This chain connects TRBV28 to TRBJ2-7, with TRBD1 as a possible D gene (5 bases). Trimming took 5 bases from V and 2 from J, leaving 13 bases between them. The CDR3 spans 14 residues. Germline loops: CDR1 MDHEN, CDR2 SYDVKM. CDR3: CASSPATAAYEQYF. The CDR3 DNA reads TGTGCCAGCAGTCCGGCGACAGCCGCCTACGAGCAGTACTTC.

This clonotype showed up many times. The CDR3: CASSGAGASSGANVLTF. For the CDR3, the DNA is TGTGCCAGCAGTGGAGCGGGAGCTTCTTCTGGGGCCAACGTCCTGACTTTC. The chain links TRBV2 to TRBJ2-6, with 8 bases matching TRBD2. The CDR3 is 17 residues long. The germline V gene has CDR1 SNHLY and CDR2 FYNNEI. The J segment lost 1 base and the V segment lost 4 bases, leaving 6 bases of the junction unmatched.

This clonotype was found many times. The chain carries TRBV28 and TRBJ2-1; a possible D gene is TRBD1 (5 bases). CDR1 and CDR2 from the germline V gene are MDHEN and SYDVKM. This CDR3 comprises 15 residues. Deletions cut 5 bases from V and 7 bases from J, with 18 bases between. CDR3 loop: CASSHRLRRENEQFF. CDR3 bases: TGTGCCAGCAGTCACCGTTTACGCAGGGAAAATGAGCAGTTCTTC.

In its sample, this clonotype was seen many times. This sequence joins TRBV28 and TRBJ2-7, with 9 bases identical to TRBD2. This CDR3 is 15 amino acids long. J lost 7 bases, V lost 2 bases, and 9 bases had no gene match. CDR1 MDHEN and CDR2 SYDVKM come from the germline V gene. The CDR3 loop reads CASSLPGSGRGEQYF. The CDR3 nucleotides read TGTGCCAGCAGTTTACCGGGTAGCGGGAGAGGAGAGCAGTACTTC.

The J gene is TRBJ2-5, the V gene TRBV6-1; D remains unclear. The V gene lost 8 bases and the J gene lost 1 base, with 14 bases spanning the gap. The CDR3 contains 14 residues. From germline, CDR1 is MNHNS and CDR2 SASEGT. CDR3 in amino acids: CASGPEGLQETQYF. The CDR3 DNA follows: TGTGCCAGCGGCCCAGAAGGGCTCCAAGAGACCCAGTACTTC.

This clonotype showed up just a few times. The CDR3 sequence is CSARDVIAGGTDTQYF. In nucleotides, the CDR3 is TGCAGTGCTAGAGATGTGATAGCGGGAGGAACAGATACGCAGTATTTT. The gene calls are TRBV20-1 and TRBJ2-3; TRBD2 matches 10 bases. Per the germline V gene, CDR1 is DFQATT and CDR2 is SNEGSKA (reference sequence). Trimming removed 0 bases from V and 3 bases from J; junction bases left unmatched: 6. The CDR3 consists of 16 residues.

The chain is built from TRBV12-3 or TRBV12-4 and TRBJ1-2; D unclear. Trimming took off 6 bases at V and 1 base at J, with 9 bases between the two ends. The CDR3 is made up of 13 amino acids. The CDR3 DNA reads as TGTGCCAGCAGACTGACAAATAACTATGGCTACACCTTC. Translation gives CASRLTNNYGYTF.

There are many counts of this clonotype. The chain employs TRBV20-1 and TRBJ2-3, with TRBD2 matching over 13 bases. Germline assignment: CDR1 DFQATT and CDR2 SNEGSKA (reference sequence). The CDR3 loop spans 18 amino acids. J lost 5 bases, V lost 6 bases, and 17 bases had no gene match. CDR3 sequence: CSANAAGTSGNSRDTQYF. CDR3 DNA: TGCAGTGCAAACGCCGCCGGGACTAGCGGGAACAGTAGAGATACGCAGTATTTT.